This T cell receptor (beta chain) was identified during a study of CD8 T cells in Susac syndrome. Reverse transcription used about 0.45 to 1 ug RNA and random hexamers. Using its own MiXCR run on the immunoSEQ multiplex PCR reads, TCRdb lists one record per CDR3 protein. The sample contains roughly 180,000 distinct CDR3 sequences, approximately 96% of which appear only once. The clonotype was recovered from a human donor in good health. Sequencing used CD4+ T cells from PBMCs.

Here the CDR3 DNA reads TGTGCCAGCAAATCAGTCCACACTGAAGCTTTCTTT. It yields the protein CASKSVHTEAFF. J is TRBJ1-1 and V is TRBV28; D is ambiguous. Germline V gives CDR1 MDHEN, CDR2 SYDVKM. CDR3 length equals 12 residues. Trimming pared 7 bases from V and 3 bases from J, leaving 9 bases between.